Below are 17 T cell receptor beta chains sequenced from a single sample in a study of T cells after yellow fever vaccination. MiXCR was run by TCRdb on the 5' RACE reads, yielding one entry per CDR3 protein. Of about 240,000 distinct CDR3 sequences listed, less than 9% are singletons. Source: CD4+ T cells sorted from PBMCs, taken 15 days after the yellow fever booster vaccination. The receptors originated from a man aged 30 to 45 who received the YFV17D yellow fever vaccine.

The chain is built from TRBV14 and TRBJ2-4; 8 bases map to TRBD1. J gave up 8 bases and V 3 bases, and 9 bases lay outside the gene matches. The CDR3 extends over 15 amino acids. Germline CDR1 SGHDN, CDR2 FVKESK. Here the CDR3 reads CASSHRTGNMDIQYF. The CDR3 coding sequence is TGTGCCAGCAGCCACCGGACAGGGAATATGGACATTCAGTACTTC.

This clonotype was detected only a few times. CDR3 sequence: CAWSYPSTDTQYF. The CDR3 DNA reads as TGTGCCTGGAGTTATCCTAGCACAGATACGCAGTATTTT. The chain carries TRBV30 and TRBJ2-3; D unclear. V lost 2 bases and J lost 0, with 6 bases in between. The CDR3 contains 13 residues. Germline V CDR1 and CDR2: GTSNPN, SVGIG (reference sequence).

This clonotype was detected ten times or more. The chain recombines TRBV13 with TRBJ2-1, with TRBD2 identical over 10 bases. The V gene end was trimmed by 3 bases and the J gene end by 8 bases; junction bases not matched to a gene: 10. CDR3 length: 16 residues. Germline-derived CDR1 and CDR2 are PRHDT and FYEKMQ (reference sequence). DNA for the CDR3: TGTGCCAGCAGCTTCGGGGCTAGCGGGAGTATCTATGAGCAGTTCTTC. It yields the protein CASSFGASGSIYEQFF.

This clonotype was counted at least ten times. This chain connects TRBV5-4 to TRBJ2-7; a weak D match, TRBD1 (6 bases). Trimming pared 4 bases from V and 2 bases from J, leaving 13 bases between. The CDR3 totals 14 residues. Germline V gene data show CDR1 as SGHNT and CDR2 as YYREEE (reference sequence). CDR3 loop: CASSNRDNTYEQYF. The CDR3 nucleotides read TGTGCCAGCAGCAACCGGGACAACACCTACGAGCAGTACTTC. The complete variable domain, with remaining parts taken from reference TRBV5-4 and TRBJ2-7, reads ETGVTQSPTHLIKTRGQQVTLRCSSQSGHNTVSWYQQALGQGPQFIFQYYREEENGRGNFPPRFSGLQFPNYSSELNVNALELDDSALYLCASSNRDNTYEQYFGPGTRLTVT.

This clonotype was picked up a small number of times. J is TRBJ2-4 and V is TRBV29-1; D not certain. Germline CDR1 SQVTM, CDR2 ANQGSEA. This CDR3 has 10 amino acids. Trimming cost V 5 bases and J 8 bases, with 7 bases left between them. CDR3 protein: CSVTRDIQYF. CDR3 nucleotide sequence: TGCAGCGTTACAAGGGACATTCAGTACTTC.

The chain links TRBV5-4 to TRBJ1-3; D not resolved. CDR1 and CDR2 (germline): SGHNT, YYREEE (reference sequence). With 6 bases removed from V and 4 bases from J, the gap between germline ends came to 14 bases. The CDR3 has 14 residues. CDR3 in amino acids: CASTPGNSGNTIYF. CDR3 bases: TGTGCCAGCACCCCGGGGAATTCGGGAAACACCATATATTTT.

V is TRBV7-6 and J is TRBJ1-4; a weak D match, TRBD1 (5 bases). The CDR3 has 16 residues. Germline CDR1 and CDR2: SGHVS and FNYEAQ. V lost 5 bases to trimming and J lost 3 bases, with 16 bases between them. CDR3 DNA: TGTGCCAGCAGCCCAGGGTCGGGTAACGCTAATGAAAAACTGTTTTTT. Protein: CASSPGSGNANEKLFF.

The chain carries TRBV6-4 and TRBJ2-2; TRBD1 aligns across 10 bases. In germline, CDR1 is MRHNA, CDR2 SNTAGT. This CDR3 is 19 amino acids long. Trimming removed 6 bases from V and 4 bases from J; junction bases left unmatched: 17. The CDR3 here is CASRGGTYRTGGSTGELFF. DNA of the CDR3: TGTGCCAGCAGGGGTGGGACTTACAGGACAGGGGGAAGCACCGGGGAGCTGTTTTTT.

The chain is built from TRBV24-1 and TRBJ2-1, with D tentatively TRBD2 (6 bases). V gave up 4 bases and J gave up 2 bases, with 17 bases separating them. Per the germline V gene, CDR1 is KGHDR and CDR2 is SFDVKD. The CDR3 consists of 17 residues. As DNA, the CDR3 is TGTGCCACCAGTGACTCCTCAATCCCGGGAGCCTACAATGAGCAGTTCTTC. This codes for CATSDSSIPGAYNEQFF.

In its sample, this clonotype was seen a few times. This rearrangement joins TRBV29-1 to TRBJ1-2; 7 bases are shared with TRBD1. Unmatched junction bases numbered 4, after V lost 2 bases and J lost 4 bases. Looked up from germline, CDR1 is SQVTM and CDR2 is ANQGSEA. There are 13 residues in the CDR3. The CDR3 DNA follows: TGCAGCGTTGAATTGGCAGGGGGCTATGGCTACACCTTC. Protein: CSVELAGGYGYTF.

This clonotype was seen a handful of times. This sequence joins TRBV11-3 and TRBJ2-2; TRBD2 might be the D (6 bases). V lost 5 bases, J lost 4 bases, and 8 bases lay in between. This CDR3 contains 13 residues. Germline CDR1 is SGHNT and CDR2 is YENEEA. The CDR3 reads CASSTGSTGELFF. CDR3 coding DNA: TGTGCCAGCAGCACCGGGAGCACCGGGGAGCTGTTTTTT.

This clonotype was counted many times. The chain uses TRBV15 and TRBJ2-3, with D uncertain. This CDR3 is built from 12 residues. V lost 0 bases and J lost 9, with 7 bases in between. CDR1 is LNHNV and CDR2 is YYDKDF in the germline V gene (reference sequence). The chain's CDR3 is CATSRELRTQYF. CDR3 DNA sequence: TGTGCCACCAGCAGAGAGTTGAGGACGCAGTATTTT.

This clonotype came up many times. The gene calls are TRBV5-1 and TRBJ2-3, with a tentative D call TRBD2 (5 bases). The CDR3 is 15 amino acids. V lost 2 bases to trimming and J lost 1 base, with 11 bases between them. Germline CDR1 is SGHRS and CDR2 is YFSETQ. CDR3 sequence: CASSLRGHGTDTQYF. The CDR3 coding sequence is TGCGCCAGCAGCTTACGCGGGCATGGCACAGATACGCAGTATTTT.

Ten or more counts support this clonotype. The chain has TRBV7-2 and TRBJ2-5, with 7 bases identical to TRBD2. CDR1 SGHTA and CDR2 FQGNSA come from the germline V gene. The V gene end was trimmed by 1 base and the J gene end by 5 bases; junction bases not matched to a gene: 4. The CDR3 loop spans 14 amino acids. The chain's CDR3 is CASSLVGRGETQYF. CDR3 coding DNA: TGTGCCAGCAGCTTAGTAGGGAGGGGCGAGACCCAGTACTTC.

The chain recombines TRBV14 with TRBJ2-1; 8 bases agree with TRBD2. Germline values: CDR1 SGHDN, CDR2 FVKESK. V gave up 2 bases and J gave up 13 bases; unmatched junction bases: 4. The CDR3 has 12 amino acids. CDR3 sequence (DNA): TGTGCCAGCAGCCAACCGGGACTAGAACAGTTCTTC. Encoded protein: CASSQPGLEQFF.

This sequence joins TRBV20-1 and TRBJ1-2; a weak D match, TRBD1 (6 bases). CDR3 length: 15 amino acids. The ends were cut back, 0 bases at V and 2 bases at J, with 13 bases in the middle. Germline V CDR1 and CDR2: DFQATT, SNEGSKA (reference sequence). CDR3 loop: CSAREGGRGNYGYTF. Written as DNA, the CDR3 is TGCAGTGCTAGAGAGGGGGGCCGGGGCAACTATGGCTACACCTTC.

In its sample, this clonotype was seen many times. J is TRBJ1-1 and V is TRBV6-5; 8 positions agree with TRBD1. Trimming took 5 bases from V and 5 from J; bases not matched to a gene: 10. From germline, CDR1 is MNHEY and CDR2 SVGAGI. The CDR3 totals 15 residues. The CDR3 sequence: CASSTGQGRWTEAFF. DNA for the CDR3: TGTGCCAGCAGTACTGGACAGGGACGGTGGACTGAAGCTTTCTTT.